This paragraph reports one T cell receptor (beta chain). The antigen it binds to is not known. No per-base quality is available; no much larger clone lies one base away. The CDR3 regions of human TCRbeta chains were analyzed by immunosequencing. Per the authors' processing: Repertoire TCRs were matched against a reference library of SARS-CoV-2-specific TCRs generated with the MIRA antigen-specificity platform. Breadth meant the fraction of unique TCRs that were SARS-CoV-2-associated, whereas depth meant the fraction of total T cells that were SARS-CoV-2-associated. Each spike-specific TCR was assigned to its reactive spike region and to a CD4 or CD8 class using the MIRA data. Log10-transformed breadth and depth values were compared by one-way ANOVA with Sidak's multiple comparisons tests. The table comes from immuneACCESS by way of TCRdb, which keeps in-frame sequences with V and J called. Part of the clones is missing from these tables; in studies checked, under half for an unresolved V gene and the rest for unknown reasons. V, J and clone size are taken as reported in that table, and D and trimming were inferred from the DNA itself. The sample contains about 54,000 clones, 70% to 90% of them found a single time. Roughly 15% of the sample lies in the top ten.

In the paper's terms, the time point label means: about 28 days (+/-7) after the second vaccine dose. AZD1222 recipients whose second dose came at about 4 weeks and those whose second dose came at about 12 weeks were combined into one group, since spike-specific TCR depth and breadth did not differ between the two schedules. Vaccinee samples came from UK trials COV001 and COV002, including a single-blind randomized controlled phase 2/3 trial of AZD1222 (ChAdOx1 nCoV-19) in healthy adults. Trial participant PBMC samples were collected at day 0 and day 28 after the second dose for TCRbeta chain sequencing. Trimming removed 6 bases from V and 7 bases from J, leaving 9 bases between the germline ends. Taken from cysteine to phenylalanine, the CDR3 has 12 residues. Just CDR3 DNA is preserved here, 36 bases in frame from base 1. CDR1 SGHNT and CDR2 YENEEA are derived from the germline V gene. The data derive from a study of T cell responses to AZD1222 COVID-19 vaccine (dated by TCRdb to the early 2020s). About the investigation overall: TCR sequencing was performed for over 230 trial participants, of whom 207 were given two doses of AZD1222 and approximately 25 were given two doses of MenACWY control vaccine. Trial participants were enrolled by age into subgroups of 18-55, 56-69 and 70-plus years, and roughly 160, 29 and 62 TCR-sequenced participants, respectively, were included in these subgroups.

Broad study findings and their caveats: Participants were mostly white British, with more females than males. The authors suggested clonal diversity may have been underestimated. Nearly half of unique spike-specific TCRs reportedly recognized epitopes outside regions mutated in the B.1.351 and B.1.1.7 variants. A significant rise in spike-specific TCR breadth and depth was observed after two AZD1222 doses relative to day 0 and relative to MenACWY recipients. No day 14 peak-response samples were available, so repertoires were characterized only after the peak T cell response. The whole spike protein was spanned by vaccine-associated CD4 TCRs, and dominant responses were seen in regions 160-218 and 743-854. The 56-69-year group was small, and its depth increase did not reach significance, likely because of low power. Conclusions about previously exposed vaccinees were limited because only a handful of AZD1222 recipients were SARS-CoV-2 seropositive at baseline.

This sequence originates from an adult who received the AZD1222 COVID-19 vaccine. The specimen comprised peripheral blood, sampled 28 days after the second AZD1222 dose. The chain joins TRBV11-3 to TRBJ2-2, with the D gene not clear enough to name. The nucleotide sequence is given as TGTGCCAGCAGTCCGACCCGCGGGGAGCTGTTTTTT. Translated, this is CASSPTRGELFF.